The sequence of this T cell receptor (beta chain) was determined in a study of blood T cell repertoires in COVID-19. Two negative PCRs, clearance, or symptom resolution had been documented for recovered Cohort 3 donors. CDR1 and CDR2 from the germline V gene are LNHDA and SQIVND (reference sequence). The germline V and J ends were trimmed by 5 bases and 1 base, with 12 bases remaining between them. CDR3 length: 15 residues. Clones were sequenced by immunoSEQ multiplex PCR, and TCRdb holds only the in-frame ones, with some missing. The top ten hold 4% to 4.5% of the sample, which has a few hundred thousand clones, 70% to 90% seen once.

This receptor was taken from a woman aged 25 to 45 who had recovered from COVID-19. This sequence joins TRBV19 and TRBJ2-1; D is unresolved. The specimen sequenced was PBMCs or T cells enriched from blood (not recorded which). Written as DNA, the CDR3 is TGTGCCAGTAGTCAGGTGAGCCGGTCCTACAATGAGCAGTTCTTC. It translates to CASSQVSRSYNEQFF.